This T cell receptor (beta chain) was obtained from a study of Ad26.COV2.S vaccination and SARS-CoV-2 variants. General study findings and limits: Whether participants received vaccine or placebo, their non-spike TCR breadth was similar. The placebo group had lower spike-specific TCR breadth than the vaccine recipients did.

TCRdb's table, derived via immunoSEQ multiplex PCR, lists solely in-frame clones and lacks some. The table lists roughly 250,000 clones, 87% of them singletons, with less than 3.5% in the top ten. To note about this clone: Its target is unknown.

The germline CDR1 and CDR2 sequences are MNHNS and SASEGT. Between the trimmed V and J ends, which lost 0 bases and 0 bases, there was a span of 11 bases. The CDR3 is made up of 16 amino acids. Indicated treatment: roughly 18 received Ad26.COV2.S at low or high dose, single or two shots; 5 received placebo; per-sample allocation not given. Sampling took place 63 days after the first vaccine or placebo injection. At a Boston site, the person donating was an adult of 18-55 years. The chain recombines TRBV6-1 with TRBJ1-1; D gene ambiguous. The sequences come from peripheral blood, collected in a trial of Ad26.COV2.S vaccine versus placebo. The TCR was taken from a person aged 18 to 65 who received the Ad26.COV2.S COVID-19 vaccine or a placebo. CDR3 sequence: CASSEATDDMNTEAFF. The DNA of the CDR3 is TGTGCCAGCAGTGAAGCCACAGACGATATGAACACTGAAGCTTTCTTT.